This paragraph reports one T cell receptor beta chain. The record originates from a study of blood T cell repertoires in COVID-19. Study information: Samples representing acute and convalescent COVID-19 were sourced from the United States, Italy and Spain. T cells, B-cell-depleted T cells, or PBMCs supplied cDNA or gDNA.

Authors' processing steps: Amplification of reference gene primers provided the estimated nucleated cell counts. Assay used: immunoSEQ multiplex PCR; TCRdb lists only in-frame clones, some missing. V, J and clone size are taken as reported in that table, and D and trimming were inferred from the DNA itself. The table lists fewer than 150,000 clones, roughly four fifths of them singletons, with just under 9% in the top ten. The receptor was derived from a woman older than 75 in a cohort sampled during active or convalescent COVID-19. What was sequenced was peripheral blood.

CDR3 sequence (DNA): TGTGCCAGCAGTTTATCCCGGTTGTCCGGGACAGGGGGCGAACGTACACCTAACTATGGCTACACCTTC. As protein: CASSLSRLSGTGGERTPNYGYTF. The chain links TRBV28 to TRBJ1-2; 12 bases are shared with TRBD1. The CDR3 extends over 23 amino acids. Germline V gene lookup returns CDR1 MDHEN and CDR2 SYDVKM. V dropped 1 base and J dropped 0; count of bases not matched to a gene: 21.